A single sample is the source of the 14 T cell receptor beta chains below, sequenced in a study of technical replicates of blood from a few donors. Clones were read by immunoSEQ multiplex PCR, and TCRdb kept only the in-frame ones, dropping some. The sample lists about 81,000 clones, approximately 94% occurring once. Material for sequencing was T cells isolated from PBMCs. Receptor source: a human donor in good health.

This chain joins TRBV2 and TRBJ2-7; 8 bases map to TRBD2. The CDR3 has 11 amino acids. CDR1 is SNHLY, CDR2 FYNNEI, per germline. Trimming at V came to 5 bases and at J to 6 bases, leaving 0 bases not matched to a gene. The CDR3 protein is CASSSGSEQYF. The CDR3 DNA sequence: TGTGCCAGCAGTAGCGGGAGCGAGCAGTACTTC.

The rearrangement uses TRBV7-9 and TRBJ2-5; D gene unclear. The germline V gene has CDR1 SEHNR and CDR2 FQNEAQ (reference sequence). The length of the CDR3 is 14 residues. Trimming stripped 2 bases from V and 4 bases from J, with 11 bases between. This CDR3 reads CASSLSLSGETQYF. The CDR3 nucleotides are TGTGCCAGCAGCTTAAGCCTTTCCGGAGAGACCCAGTACTTC.

The V gene is TRBV6-1, the J gene TRBJ1-1; weak D call: TRBD1 (6 bases). V lost 7 bases and J lost 1, with 16 bases in between. Germline lookup yields CDR1 MNHNS and CDR2 SASEGT. The CDR3 sequence is 15 residues long. The CDR3 bases are TGTGCCAGCACCGAGGTCCCACAGGGGAACACTGAAGCTTTCTTT. Translating it yields CASTEVPQGNTEAFF.

The chain carries TRBV9 and TRBJ1-4; D might be TRBD1 (5 bases). This CDR3 has 14 amino acids. Between the trimmed V and J ends, which lost 2 bases and 7 bases, there was a span of 12 bases. Looked up from germline, CDR1 is SGDLS and CDR2 is YYNGEE. The DNA of the CDR3 is TGTGCCAGCAGCGTGGGGGGGAAGGGTGAAAAACTGTTTTTT. This translates into CASSVGGKGEKLFF.

The chain couples TRBV6-6 to TRBJ2-5; D is unclear. The germline V gene has CDR1 MNHNY and CDR2 SVGAGI (reference sequence). V was shortened by 0 bases and J by 2 bases, with 13 bases between the two germline ends. The CDR3 consists of 16 residues. Here the CDR3 reads CASSYSSAILQETQYF. The CDR3 DNA is TGTGCCAGCAGTTACTCCAGCGCGATCCTACAAGAGACCCAGTACTTC.

The chain has TRBV28 and TRBJ2-1; D is uncertain. The CDR3 sequence is 13 residues long. Trimming shortened V by 6 bases and J by 0 bases, and 6 bases separated the two germline ends. Per germline, CDR1 MDHEN and CDR2 SYDVKM. The CDR3 sequence: CASRAVSYNEQFF. In DNA, the CDR3 is TGTGCCAGCAGGGCGGTCTCCTACAATGAGCAGTTCTTC.

The chain is built from TRBV19 and TRBJ1-2, with 10 bases that match TRBD1. Germline-derived CDR1 and CDR2 are LNHDA and SQIVND (reference sequence). The CDR3 has 17 residues. Losses at the gene ends were 9 bases for V and 1 base for J; bases not matched to a gene: 14. The CDR3 sequence is CASRRTGGLGYNYGYTF. The CDR3 DNA follows: TGTGCCAGCCGCCGGACAGGGGGGCTAGGCTATAACTATGGCTACACCTTC.

This clone was recorded a few times. The chain is built from TRBV9 and TRBJ2-3; maybe TRBD2 (5 bases). Germline CDR1 and CDR2: SGDLS and YYNGEE. The CDR3 sequence is 15 residues long. V lost 1 base, J lost 3 bases, and 12 bases lay in between. In DNA, the CDR3 is TGTGCCAGCAGCGTATGGTTCGGGGAAACAGATACGCAGTATTTT. Residues: CASSVWFGETDTQYF.

The chain is built from TRBV5-6 and TRBJ2-1, with TRBD2 matching 11 bases. V shed 0 bases and J 10 bases; nucleotides not matched to a gene: 3. Germline CDR1 is SGHDT and CDR2 is YYEEEE. This CDR3 spans 14 amino acids. For the CDR3, the DNA is TGTGCCAGCAGCTTGGGACTAGCGGGACGGGAGCAGTTCTTC. Protein sequence: CASSLGLAGREQFF.

V and J are TRBV7-2 and TRBJ2-1; 7 bases are a match to TRBD2. The germline V gene encodes CDR1 SGHTA and CDR2 FQGNSA. V shed 3 bases, J shed 6 bases, and the junction held 2 bases outside the gene matches. The CDR3 extends over 13 amino acids. The CDR3 region is CASSFGGSNEQFF. As DNA, the CDR3 is TGTGCCAGCAGCTTTGGCGGGAGCAATGAGCAGTTCTTC.

The CDR3, as DNA: TGTGCCAGCAGTGTGGGGCGGTTCTCTGGAAACACCATATATTTT. The encoded protein is CASSVGRFSGNTIYF. The rearrangement links TRBV2 to TRBJ1-3; D might be TRBD1 (5 bases). This CDR3 comprises 15 residues. Germline CDR1 is SNHLY and CDR2 is FYNNEI. The V end lost 4 bases, the J end lost 0 bases, and 10 bases lay between the germline ends.

This clone was observed once. The genes are TRBV5-1 and TRBJ1-1; D not certain. The CDR3 loop spans 14 amino acids. V lost 0 bases and J lost 0, with 6 bases in between. Germline CDR1 reads SGHRS; CDR2 reads YFSETQ. The CDR3 here is CASSLDLMNTEAFF. CDR3 DNA sequence: TGCGCCAGCAGCTTGGATCTAATGAACACTGAAGCTTTCTTT.

V usage is TRBV2 and J usage is TRBJ2-3, with 10 bases matching TRBD2. The CDR3 totals 16 residues. Germline values: CDR1 SNHLY, CDR2 FYNNEI. Unmatched junction bases numbered 2, after V lost 0 bases and J lost 2 bases. The CDR3 is CASSEATSGLTDTQYF. The CDR3 DNA follows: TGTGCCAGCAGTGAAGCGACTAGCGGGCTCACAGATACGCAGTATTTT.

The V and J genes are TRBV28 and TRBJ2-3; 9 bases line up with TRBD2. Unmatched junction bases numbered 7, after V lost 8 bases and J lost 4 bases. The CDR3 is 14 amino acids. CDR1 is MDHEN and CDR2 is SYDVKM in the germline V gene. The CDR3 protein is CASDSGSSADTQYF. In nucleotides, the CDR3 is TGTGCCAGCGATAGCGGGAGCTCCGCAGATACGCAGTATTTT. Drawing the rest from reference TRBV28 and TRBJ2-3, the complete variable domain is DVKVTQSSRYLVKRTGEKVFLECVQDMDHENMFWYRQDPGLGLRLIYFSYDVKMKEKGDIPEGYSVSREKKERFSLILESASTNQTSMYLCASDSGSSADTQYFGPGTRLTVL.